This T cell receptor beta chain was retrieved from a study of T cell clonality in common variable immunodeficiency (dated by TCRdb to between 2014 and 2017). CVID samples and control samples contributed equivalent amounts of genomic DNA as sequencing input. For every sample, a 60 bp segment covering the rearranged TCRbeta CDR3 region was amplified and then sequenced. The immunoSEQ assay, a bias-corrected multiplex PCR combined with high-throughput sequencing, was used to amplify TCRbeta. Under the source paper's analysis protocol: Each unique nucleotide sequence was treated as a clone and annotated with V, D and J genes, copy number and frequency. Sequences were labeled productive if in frame, and non-productive if out of frame or containing stop codons. As previously described, clonality was computed from Shannon's entropy. The predicted amino acid sequences of productive clones were used to derive mean CDR3 Kyte-Doolittle hydropathy. Using the R hclust function, scaled V gene usage was clustered hierarchically with Manhattan distance and complete linkage. Clone sharing by CDR3 amino acid sequence was assessed by resampling 12 repertoires per group over 100 rounds. The repertoires were searched for around 75 published EBV-specific and 200 to 300 published CMV-specific TCRbeta sequences. Two CVID samples yielding fewer than 10,000 sequences were excluded from analysis, leaving approximately 46 CVID repertoires. TCRdb limited this immuneACCESS table to in-frame rearrangements with V and J called. A share of clones is missing; checked studies link under half to unresolved V genes, and the rest is unexplained. V, J and clone size are taken as reported in that table, and D and trimming were inferred from the DNA itself. This sample is represented by approximately 57,000 clones, with no singletons among them. Of the sample, around 0.82% falls within the top ten clones.

The paper's findings and limits, for the study overall: Fewer TCRbeta clones were shared among CVID subjects than among healthy controls (p < 0.0001). Correlations between repertoire features and clinical complications were limited by patient heterogeneity within the CVID cohort. Although equal DNA input was used, an average of about 85,000 unique sequences per sample was obtained for controls, compared with approximately 30,000 for CVID samples. It was noted by the authors that sequencing of the repertoires of T cell subpopulations would be needed to clarify the cause of the increased clonality in CVID. Compared with healthy controls, CVID subjects showed increased TCRbeta clonality (t-test p = 0.018), a feature most characteristic of about a third of subjects. CVID TCRbeta sequences were reported to have fewer deletions and N-nucleotide insertions and to lack highly modified clones with 13 or more V deletions.

Predominantly Caucasian heritage was noted among both the CVID patients and the healthy controls. Heparinized peripheral whole blood samples of roughly 5 to 8.5 ml were obtained from each donor. Genomic DNA from adults with common variable immune deficiency (CVID) and from healthy adult controls was used to sequence TCRbeta CDR3 repertoires. A total of some 22 healthy adult volunteers (about 12 female and approximately 10 male; age range roughly 20 to 66 years, mean age about 32) were included in the control group. Diluted blood was density-centrifuged over Hypaque 1077 or Ficoll-Paque to isolate peripheral blood mononuclear cells. Unsorted mononuclear cells served as the source of genomic DNA, which was extracted either by Qiagen column purification or by a centrifugation-based method. Points on this clone: Its antigen remains unidentified. The read ends 3 residues early relative to the CDR3; the germline J gene fills the gap.

Including cysteine and phenylalanine, the CDR3 has 13 amino acids. The CDR3 was read in part: 30 bases, with the frame set at base 1. CDR1 and CDR2 (SEHNR, FQNEAQ) derive from the germline V gene (reference sequence). Specimen: peripheral blood mononuclear cells. The receptor was isolated from a person aged 18 to 75 in good health. Here the chain combines TRBV7-9 and TRBJ1-2; TRBD1 agrees with 7 junctional bases. CDR3 DNA (partial): TGTGCCAGCAGCCCGCATGGACAGGAAACC. Its protein is CASSPHGQET. The whole CDR3 protein reads CASSPHGQETYTF.